These T cell receptor beta chains were read from a single sample in a study of blood T cell repertoires in COVID-19. The repertoire was sequenced with immunoSEQ multiplex PCR; TCRdb's copy has only in-frame clones and lacks some. Of roughly 290,000 clones in the sample, around 87% were seen once. Sequencing input: peripheral blood. The receptors come from a woman between 25 and 40 years old who had recovered from COVID-19. CDR3s include the opening cysteine and the closing phenylalanine or tryptophan. The D gene is left open where the match is weak.

v_call,j_call,d_call,cdr3_nt,cdr3_aa
TRBV6-5,TRBJ1-4,TRBD1,TGTGCCAGCAGTTTCGGGACAGGGGGCGGTGAAAAACTGTTTTTT,CASSFGTGGGEKLFF
TRBV28,TRBJ1-1,-,TGTGCCAGCAGTCCAGAGGGCCCTGCACCCTTCGCTTTCTTT,CASSPEGPAPFAFF
TRBV6-5,TRBJ1-2,TRBD1,TGTGCCAGCAGTACGGACAGGGTATATGGCTACACCTTC,CASSTDRVYGYTF
TRBV27,TRBJ2-1,TRBD2,TGTGCCAGCAGGGGACTAGCGGGGTCGGAAACCTACAATGAGCAGTTCTTC,CASRGLAGSETYNEQFF
TRBV11-3,TRBJ2-3,-,TGTGCCAGCAGCTCCCGGGACTTCACAGATACGCAGTATTTT,CASSSRDFTDTQYF
TRBV18,TRBJ1-2,TRBD1,TGTGCCAGCTCACCCCGGGACAGCGCTAACTATGGCTACACCTTC,CASSPRDSANYGYTF
TRBV6-5,TRBJ1-2,TRBD1,TGTGCCAGCAGAAAATGGGACAGGTTGAACTATGGCTACACCTTC,CASRKWDRLNYGYTF
TRBV20-1,TRBJ1-6,-,TGCAGTGCTAATGAGGGGGGGGACAAGGATTCACCCCTCCACTTT,CSANEGGDKDSPLHF
TRBV7-2,TRBJ1-4,TRBD1,TGTGCCAGCAGCTTCTCCGGGACAGGGGGTGAAAAACTGTTTTTT,CASSFSGTGGEKLFF
TRBV7-2,TRBJ2-2,-,TGTGCCAGCAGCTTATTAGGGGCCGACACCGGGGAGCTGTTTTTT,CASSLLGADTGELFF